This paragraph covers one TCR beta chain sequence. Participants reported their clinical history, and cohort assignment relied on those reports. Donors of Cohort 3 who recovered were those that had two negative PCRs, clearance, or symptom resolution. This CDR3 is 14 amino acids long. Germline V lookup: CDR1 LGHDT, CDR2 YNNKEL (reference sequence). Trimming shortened V by 4 bases and J by 2 bases, and 8 bases separated the two germline ends. The data derive from a study of blood T cell repertoires in COVID-19. Measured with immunoSEQ multiplex PCR; TCRdb has only the in-frame clones, and not every one. The sample includes more than 350,000 clones, 80% to 90% seen only once; the top ten take roughly 1%.

The sequence was obtained from a man in his late teens or twenties who had recovered from COVID-19. The genes are TRBV3-1 (or the pseudogene TRBV3-2) and TRBJ2-2, with a tentative D call TRBD1 (6 bases). Sequencing used PBMCs or T cells enriched from blood (not recorded which). The CDR3 DNA follows: TGTGCCAGCAGCCTAGGGACAAACACCGGGGAGCTGTTTTTT. Translation: CASSLGTNTGELFF.